This T cell receptor beta chain was sequenced during a study of vaccination effects on CD4 cells after COVID-19. Before any sequencing was done, the ViraFEST assay used viral peptide pools to expand antigen-specific CD4+ T cells. CD4+ T cell isolation took place after 10 days of culture. Vaccinated recipients, who were negative for nucleocapsid antibodies, had no history of SARS-CoV-2 infection. A half-medium replacement with IL-2 medium was carried out on days 3 and 7. Germline CDR1 SNHLY, CDR2 FYNNEI. The CDR3 is 15 residues long. The junction had 5 bases not matched to a gene; V was cut back by 6 bases and J by 0 bases. In regard to this clone: The antigen is unknown.

Here immunoSEQ multiplex PCR was the method, and the copy in TCRdb shows in-frame clones only, minus some. The table records about 24,000 clones, just under 75% of them present only once. The specimen comprised CD4+ T cells from PBMCs cultured with SARS-CoV-2 spike peptides, sampled before COVID-19 vaccination. The chain is built from TRBV2 and TRBJ2-5; 9 bases fit TRBD1. The receptor was derived from a human donor who received a COVID-19 vaccine. CDR3 loop: CASRGGQGYQETQYF. In DNA, the CDR3 is TGTGCCAGCAGGGGGGGACAGGGCTACCAAGAGACCCAGTACTTC.